The 10 T cell receptor beta chains in this list originate from one sample, sequenced in a study of cytomegalovirus exposure and HLA in healthy donors. Primers: 60 Vbeta forward and 13 Jbeta reverse. Repertoires were generated with immunoSEQ multiplex PCR, while TCRdb's copy carries only in-frame clones and drops some. The table has around 210,000 clones, 78% seen once. Sequenced material: PBMCs. Every receptor here comes from a boy between 5 and 17 years old in good health and CMV-seronegative.

This clone occurred a few times. The chain is built from TRBV5-1 and TRBJ2-3, with 13 bases lining up with TRBD2. CDR3 length equals 16 residues. The germline V gene has CDR1 SGHRS and CDR2 YFSETQ. V was clipped by 4 bases and J by 0 bases; unmatched bases: 2. The CDR3 bases are TGCGCCAGCAGCGGGACTAGCGGGACTAGCACAGATACGCAGTATTTT. Amino acids: CASSGTSGTSTDTQYF.

The chain is built from TRBV7-6 and TRBJ2-1; 8 positions agree with TRBD1. Germline V gives CDR1 SGHVS, CDR2 FNYEAQ. CDR3 length equals 14 residues. V lost 5 bases to trimming and J lost 4 bases; unmatched junction nucleotides: 4. The CDR3 loop is CASSADRDYNEQFF. The DNA of the CDR3 is TGTGCCAGCAGCGCGGACAGGGATTACAATGAGCAGTTCTTC.

About this clone itself: An end of the junction does not agree with germline; a read error may underlie this. This rearrangement joins TRBV9 to TRBJ2-7, with D perhaps matching TRBD2 (6 bases). Germline V CDR1 and CDR2: SGDLS, YYNGEE. The CDR3 spans 16 residues. CDR3 region: CVSSVGGGPSLYEQYF. CDR3 nucleotide sequence: TGTGTCAGCAGCGTAGGAGGAGGGCCCTCCCTTTACGAGCAGTACTTC.

There are a few counts of this clone. The chain combines TRBV14 with TRBJ1-2, with unresolved D. The CDR3 has 14 amino acids. Germline V CDR1 and CDR2: SGHDN, FVKESK. V was cut by 5 bases and J by 8 bases, with 18 bases left in between. CDR3 in DNA: TGTGCCAGCAGCGGGAGACTACAGCCCCTGGGCTACACCTTC. This gives the protein CASSGRLQPLGYTF.

The CDR3: CAPSGAGGDKNIQYF. CDR3 sequence (DNA): TGTGCCCCATCAGGAGCGGGGGGAGACAAAAACATTCAGTACTTC. V is TRBV6-6 and J is TRBJ2-4, with TRBD2 matching over 9 bases. V shed 11 bases, J shed 3 bases, and the junction held 11 bases outside the gene matches. CDR3 size: 15 residues. Germline CDR1 and CDR2: MNHNY and SVGAGI (reference sequence).

This clone was seen a handful of times. The rearrangement joins TRBV4-1 to TRBJ1-5; the D is unclear. The CDR3 is 15 amino acids. Between the trimmed V and J ends, which lost 3 bases and 2 bases, there was a span of 11 bases. Germline values: CDR1 MGHRA, CDR2 YSYEKL. CDR3 sequence: CASSQGPGRNQPQHF. In DNA, the CDR3 is TGCGCCAGCAGCCAGGGCCCTGGGCGCAATCAGCCCCAGCATTTT.

The V and J genes are TRBV5-1 and TRBJ2-1, with 11 positions matching TRBD2. The V and J ends lost 4 bases and 4 bases, in that order; junction bases with no gene match: 7. Germline V gene data show CDR1 as SGHRS and CDR2 as YFSETQ. The CDR3 runs 16 residues. The CDR3 nucleotides read TGCGCCAGCAGCACCGGGACTAGCGGAACTTACAATGAGCAGTTCTTC. It yields the protein CASSTGTSGTYNEQFF.

The chain employs TRBV4-1 and TRBJ2-3; D call uncertain. V was cut by 6 bases and J by 2 bases, with 3 bases left in between. Germline V gives CDR1 MGHRA, CDR2 YSYEKL. The CDR3 has 11 amino acids. DNA of the CDR3: TGCGCCAGCAGTCTCACAGATACGCAGTATTTT. Translating it yields CASSLTDTQYF.

The gene calls are TRBV6-5 and TRBJ1-1; no firm D call. The CDR3 has 12 amino acids. Germline lookup yields CDR1 MNHEY and CDR2 SVGAGI. V dropped 6 bases and J dropped 4 bases, with 9 bases sitting between them. For the CDR3, the DNA is TGTGCCAGCAGCTCGGACTTCACTGAAGCTTTCTTT. Encoded protein: CASSSDFTEAFF.

The chain links TRBV6-5 to TRBJ1-2; 9 positions match TRBD1. Germline assignment: CDR1 MNHEY and CDR2 SVGAGI. V lost 7 bases and J lost 3; bases outside the gene matches: 9. The CDR3 spans 15 residues. As DNA, the CDR3 is TGTGCCAGCACTACTGGGGGACAGGGAGACTATGGCTACACCTTC. Its translation: CASTTGGQGDYGYTF.